These 22 T cell receptor beta chains were all obtained from the same sample, sequenced in a study of blood T cell repertoires in COVID-19. Sequenced by immunoSEQ multiplex PCR; TCRdb stores in-frame clones only, minus some. The data contain approximately 450,000 clones, around 90% of them singletons. The sample was PBMCs or T cells enriched from blood (not recorded which). These receptors came from a woman between 18 and 30 years old with acute COVID-19.

The chain recombines TRBV18 with TRBJ1-5, with D possibly matching TRBD1 (5 bases). V lost 4 bases and J lost 0, with 7 bases in between. The CDR3 totals 14 residues. Germline V CDR1 and CDR2: KGHSH, LQKENI. DNA for the CDR3: TGTGCCAGCTCACAGGGGTATAGCAATCAGCCCCAGCATTTT. This codes for CASSQGYSNQPQHF.

This chain uses TRBV28 with TRBJ1-6; TRBD1 matches at 12 bases. The CDR3 length is 14 residues. CDR1 is MDHEN and CDR2 is SYDVKM in the germline V gene. Trimming removed 8 bases from V and 9 bases from J; junction bases left unmatched: 5. The CDR3 sequence: CASALGQGASPLHF. The CDR3 DNA reads TGTGCCAGCGCTTTGGGACAGGGGGCTTCACCCCTCCACTTT. Supplemented by reference TRBV28 and TRBJ1-6, the full variable domain reads DVKVTQSSRYLVKRTGEKVFLECVQDMDHENMFWYRQDPGLGLRLIYFSYDVKMKEKGDIPEGYSVSREKKERFSLILESASTNQTSMYLCASALGQGASPLHFGNGTRLTVT.

This chain uses TRBV19 with TRBJ1-2, with TRBD1 matching 8 bases. The CDR3 runs 13 residues. V lost 6 bases to trimming and J lost 5 bases; unmatched junction nucleotides: 5. The germline V gene has CDR1 LNHDA and CDR2 SQIVND (reference sequence). CDR3 DNA: TGTGCCAGTAGCCTCGGACAGGGTTATGGCTACACCTTC. It specifies CASSLGQGYGYTF.

This clone showed up just a few times. The chain recombines TRBV11-2 with TRBJ2-5; 12 nucleotides agree with TRBD2. The length of the CDR3 is 16 residues. J was trimmed by 2 bases and V by 5 bases; bases with no gene match: 6. Germline V CDR1 and CDR2: SGHAT, FQNNGV. The CDR3 reads CASSDGLAGLQETQYF. The CDR3 DNA sequence: TGTGCCAGCAGCGACGGACTAGCGGGACTTCAAGAGACCCAGTACTTC. Full variable domain (remainder filled in from reference TRBV11-2 and TRBJ2-5): EAGVAQSPRYKIIEKRQSVAFWCNPISGHATLYWYQQILGQGPKLLIQFQNNGVVDDSQLPKDRFSAERLKGVDSTLKIQPAKLEDSAVYLCASSDGLAGLQETQYFGPGTRLLVL.

The chain links TRBV6-5 to TRBJ2-7; a weak D match, TRBD2 (5 bases). The CDR3 is 15 residues long. V gave up 5 bases and J gave up 2 bases, with 16 bases separating them. Germline assignment: CDR1 MNHEY and CDR2 SVGAGI. This CDR3 reads CASSKPGGGTYEQYF. Written as DNA, the CDR3 is TGTGCCAGCAGTAAACCCGGAGGCGGAACCTACGAGCAGTACTTC.

The chain employs TRBV6-1 and TRBJ1-2, with D perhaps TRBD1 (5 bases). CDR1 is MNHNS and CDR2 is SASEGT in the germline V gene. Trimming cost V 2 bases and J 4 bases, with 8 bases left between them. CDR3 length: 13 amino acids. This CDR3 reads CASSERGLYGYTF. Written as DNA, the CDR3 is TGTGCCAGCAGTGAAAGGGGACTCTATGGCTACACCTTC.

V is TRBV7-3 and J is TRBJ1-6, with D uncertain. Germline V gene sequence: CDR1 SGHTA, CDR2 FQGTGA. The V end lost 1 base, the J end lost 9 bases, and 16 bases lay between the germline ends. The CDR3 covers 16 residues. CDR3: CASSLSQPGEGSPLHF. The CDR3 DNA reads TGTGCCAGCAGCTTAAGCCAGCCCGGGGAAGGTTCACCCCTCCACTTT.

The chain couples TRBV4-3 to TRBJ2-2; 7 nucleotides match TRBD2. The J segment lost 0 bases and the V segment lost 0 bases, leaving 4 bases of the junction unmatched. There are 17 residues in the CDR3. Germline CDR1 is LGHNA and CDR2 is YSLEER. The CDR3 loop is CASSQDNSGSNTGELFF. In nucleotides, the CDR3 is TGCGCCAGCAGCCAAGATAATAGCGGGTCGAACACCGGGGAGCTGTTTTTT.

The chain joins TRBV3-1 (or the pseudogene TRBV3-2) to TRBJ2-3; 11 nucleotides match TRBD2. This CDR3 contains 16 residues. Trimming cost V 3 bases and J 2 bases; bases outside gene matches: 4. CDR1 is LGHDT, CDR2 YNNKEL, per germline (reference sequence). The CDR3 DNA reads TGTGCCAGCAGCCATTATAGCGGGAGGGCCACAGATACGCAGTATTTT. Encoded protein: CASSHYSGRATDTQYF.

The genes are TRBV2 and TRBJ2-7; 8 positions agree with TRBD2. Germline CDR1 reads SNHLY; CDR2 reads FYNNEI. V lost 6 bases, J lost 3 bases, and 10 bases stayed unmatched. The CDR3 covers 15 residues. CDR3 protein: CASSDEWRGVYEQYF. CDR3 bases: TGTGCCAGCAGCGATGAGTGGCGGGGGGTCTACGAGCAGTACTTC.

The chain couples TRBV6-4 to TRBJ2-1; 8 nucleotides agree with TRBD2. CDR3 length: 17 residues. V trimming: 3 bases; J trimming: 7 bases; junction bases outside the gene matches: 14. Looked up from germline, CDR1 is MRHNA and CDR2 is SNTAGT. In DNA form, the CDR3 reads TGTGCCAGCAGTGAGACCTTTCGGGCGGGAGGACGAAATGAGCAGTTCTTC. Protein product: CASSETFRAGGRNEQFF.

V usage is TRBV19 and J usage is TRBJ2-7; 7 nucleotides match TRBD1. CDR1 is LNHDA, CDR2 SQIVND, per germline (reference sequence). The CDR3 runs to 13 residues. The V and J ends lost 3 bases and 5 bases, in that order; junction bases with no gene match: 4. The CDR3 DNA reads TGTGCCAGTAGTATCGGGACAGTCAACGAGCAGTACTTC. Its translation: CASSIGTVNEQYF. The full variable domain, completed using reference TRBV19 and TRBJ2-7, is DGGITQSPKYLFRKEGQNVTLSCEQNLNHDAMYWYRQDPGQGLRLIYYSQIVNDFQKGDIAEGYSVSREKKESFPLTVTSAQKNPTAFYLCASSIGTVNEQYFGPGTRLTVT.

This rearrangement joins TRBV7-2 to TRBJ2-7, with 12 bases fitting TRBD2. Looked up from germline, CDR1 is SGHTA and CDR2 is FQGNSA. The CDR3 covers 17 residues. Losses at the gene ends were 5 bases for V and 4 bases for J; bases not matched to a gene: 12. The CDR3 nucleotides are TGTGCCAGCAGCCCAACTCGACTAGCGGGAGTGGTTTACGAGCAGTACTTC. This gives the protein CASSPTRLAGVVYEQYF. Filled out from reference TRBV7-2 and TRBJ2-7, the complete variable domain reads GAGVSQSPSNKVTEKGKDVELRCDPISGHTALYWYRQSLGQGLEFLIYFQGNSAPDKSGLPSDRFSAERTGGSVSTLTIQRTQQEDSAVYLCASSPTRLAGVVYEQYFGPGTRLTVT.

The J gene is TRBJ2-2, the V gene TRBV30; TRBD1 matches 10 bases. V shed 8 bases and J 3 bases; nucleotides not matched to a gene: 6. Germline V lookup: CDR1 GTSNPN, CDR2 SVGIG (reference sequence). The CDR3 sequence is 14 residues long. The CDR3 DNA is TGTGCCCACAGACAGGGGGCATACACCGGGGAGCTGTTTTTT. Translation: CAHRQGAYTGELFF. The full variable domain, its missing parts supplied by reference TRBV30 and TRBJ2-2, is SQTIHQWPATLVQPVGSPLSLECTVEGTSNPNLYWYRQAAGRGLQLLFYSVGIGQISSEVPQNLSASRPQDRQFILSSKKLLLSDSGFYLCAHRQGAYTGELFFGEGSRLTVL.

The chain carries TRBV4-1 and TRBJ1-3; maybe TRBD1 (5 bases). V lost 2 bases to trimming and J lost 8 bases, with 10 bases between them. The CDR3 is 13 amino acids. Per germline, CDR1 MGHRA and CDR2 YSYEKL. CDR3 nucleotide sequence: TGCGCCAGCAGCCAACAGGGAGGCGACACCATATATTTT. This codes for CASSQQGGDTIYF.

The chain combines TRBV29-1 with TRBJ1-1; D unresolved. V was clipped by 4 bases and J by 6 bases, with 12 bases between them. This CDR3 has 12 residues. Per germline, CDR1 SQVTM and CDR2 ANQGSEA. CDR3 sequence: CSVVGSRAEAFF. The CDR3 DNA reads as TGCAGCGTTGTTGGGAGTAGGGCTGAAGCTTTCTTT.

This chain connects TRBV2 to TRBJ1-2, with 10 bases fitting TRBD1. Unmatched junction bases numbered 7, after V lost 4 bases and J lost 8 bases. Germline V lookup: CDR1 SNHLY, CDR2 FYNNEI. CDR3 size: 14 residues. The CDR3 region is CASSVTDRGEGYTF. The DNA for the CDR3 is TGTGCCAGCAGTGTAACGGACAGGGGGGAAGGCTACACCTTC.

The chain links TRBV30 to TRBJ2-1, with 10 nucleotides matching TRBD2. The CDR3 extends over 14 amino acids. Germline V CDR1 and CDR2: GTSNPN, SVGIG (reference sequence). V lost 0 bases, J lost 5 bases, and 1 base stayed unmatched. As DNA, the CDR3 is TGTGCCTGGAGTGTACTAGCGGGAAACAATGAGCAGTTCTTC. This gives the protein CAWSVLAGNNEQFF.

The chain employs TRBV20-1 and TRBJ1-2; the D is unclear. CDR3 length equals 12 residues. Trimming pared 3 bases from V and 4 bases from J, leaving 9 bases between. Germline lookup yields CDR1 DFQATT and CDR2 SNEGSKA (reference sequence). CDR3 in amino acids: CSASPGPYGYTF. The CDR3 region has the DNA TGCAGTGCTAGTCCAGGCCCCTATGGCTACACCTTC.

This clone was observed at least ten times. The V gene is TRBV24-1, the J gene TRBJ2-2; D not resolved. Germline V lookup: CDR1 KGHDR, CDR2 SFDVKD. The ends were cut back, 9 bases at V and 0 bases at J, with 7 bases in the middle. The CDR3 runs to 13 residues. CDR3 bases: TGTGCCACCCTTAGTCCGAACACCGGGGAGCTGTTTTTT. Residues: CATLSPNTGELFF.

Only a few counts were recorded for this clone. The V gene is TRBV15, the J gene TRBJ1-5; D perhaps matches TRBD1 (5 bases). Germline loops: CDR1 LNHNV, CDR2 YYDKDF (reference sequence). The CDR3 has 14 amino acids. Trimming took 4 bases from V and 7 from J, leaving 14 bases between them. CDR3 coding DNA: TGTGCCACCAGCACTCCCGGGGGGAGACAGCCCCAGCATTTT. Translating gives CATSTPGGRQPQHF. The complete variable domain, with remaining parts taken from reference TRBV15 and TRBJ1-5, reads DAMVIQNPRYQVTQFGKPVTLSCSQTLNHNVMYWYQQKSSQAPKLLFHYYDKDFNNEADTPDNFQSRRPNTSFCFLDIRSPGLGDTAMYLCATSTPGGRQPQHFGDGTRLSIL.

The genes are TRBV7-2 and TRBJ2-5, with D tentatively TRBD1 (6 bases). The CDR3 has 14 residues. From germline, CDR1 is SGHTA and CDR2 FQGNSA. Trimming stripped 3 bases from V and 5 bases from J, with 13 bases between. The CDR3 loop reads CASSFIEGVETQYF. The DNA for the CDR3 is TGTGCCAGCAGCTTTATCGAGGGGGTGGAGACCCAGTACTTC.